This passage covers 26 T cell receptor beta chains from one sample sequenced in a study of T cell repertoires in aging, cancer and after chemotherapy. Amplification of TCR beta used genomic DNA extracted from peripheral blood. TRB rearrangements spanning V, D and J were amplified using mixed TRB-A/B primers. MiXCR, run by TCRdb on the multiplex PCR reads, gives a single entry per CDR3 protein. The sample lists about 3,100 distinct CDR3 sequences, roughly 39% occurring once. The sample consisted of blood. The receptors come from a human donor in good health.

A few counts support this clonotype. The chain links TRBV6-1 to TRBJ2-3, with 12 bases aligning to TRBD2. The germline gives CDR1 MNHNS, CDR2 SASEGT. The CDR3 totals 16 residues. The V gene end was trimmed by 4 bases and the J gene end by 4 bases; junction bases not matched to a gene: 6. CDR3: CASSALAGGPADTQYF. For the CDR3, the DNA is TGTGCCAGCAGTGCGCTAGCGGGGGGGCCCGCAGATACGCAGTATTTT.

This clonotype has a handful of counts. The CDR3 bases are TGTGCCAGCAGGGGTGGAGGGGAAACAGATACGCAGTATTTT. Its translation is CASRGGGETDTQYF. The chain joins TRBV5-6 to TRBJ2-3; tentative D call: TRBD2 (6 bases). The CDR3 runs 14 residues. V lost 5 bases and J lost 3, with 13 bases in between. Germline lookup yields CDR1 SGHDT and CDR2 YYEEEE.

This clonotype was seen a few times. The rearrangement links TRBV6-1 to TRBJ2-3, with no clear D. The CDR3 loop spans 13 amino acids. The ends were cut back, 6 bases at V and 2 bases at J, with 9 bases in the middle. Germline lookup yields CDR1 MNHNS and CDR2 SASEGT. The CDR3 DNA is TGTGCCAGCAGACGCCCCGACACAGATACGCAGTATTTT. Amino acids: CASRRPDTDTQYF.

The chain couples TRBV11-2 to TRBJ2-3; 8 nucleotides align to TRBD1. Trimming removed 5 bases from V and 4 bases from J; junction bases left unmatched: 2. Germline V gene lookup returns CDR1 SGHAT and CDR2 FQNNGV. The CDR3 runs to 13 residues. The CDR3 DNA reads TGTGCCAGCAGCATGGACAGGGCAGATACGCAGTATTTT. Its translation: CASSMDRADTQYF.

The V gene is TRBV29-1, the J gene TRBJ1-2, with D possibly TRBD1 on 5 matching bases. The CDR3 has 14 amino acids. From germline, CDR1 is SQVTM and CDR2 ANQGSEA. Trimming took off 3 bases at V and 2 bases at J, with 13 bases between the two ends. The CDR3 DNA reads as TGCAGCGTTGACGTGCTCCGGGACAACTATGGCTACACCTTC. As protein: CSVDVLRDNYGYTF.

Remarks on this clonotype: This may stem from a read error, because a much larger clone lies one nucleotide away. This chain uses TRBV11-3 with TRBJ1-2, with 8 bases lining up with TRBD1. Germline CDR1 reads SGHNT; CDR2 reads YENEEA. The V and J ends lost 3 bases and 8 bases, in that order; junction bases with no gene match: 8. The CDR3 runs to 14 residues. The DNA of the CDR3 is TGTGCCAGCAGCTTGTCCCAGGGGGCGATGGGCTACACCTTC. It yields the protein CASSLSQGAMGYTF.

V is TRBV7-9 and J is TRBJ2-1, with TRBD2 as a possible D gene (6 bases). This CDR3 spans 16 amino acids. V shed 7 bases and J shed 6 bases, with 22 bases lying between them. From germline, CDR1 is SEHNR and CDR2 FQNEAQ (reference sequence). The CDR3 sequence: CASILEGLSFSNEQFF. As DNA, the CDR3 is TGTGCCAGCATCTTGGAGGGACTCTCATTCTCCAATGAGCAGTTCTTC.

The chain uses TRBV29-1 and TRBJ2-5; 10 bases match TRBD2. Looked up from germline, CDR1 is SQVTM and CDR2 is ANQGSEA. Trimming took 4 bases from V and 5 from J; bases not matched to a gene: 7. This CDR3 is 14 amino acids long. In DNA, the CDR3 is TGCAGCGTTGTAAGCGGGGGGGCTCGGGAGACCCAGTACTTC. Its translation: CSVVSGGARETQYF.

This clonotype is classed as medium-sized. The V call is TRBV19, the J call TRBJ2-6, with 8 bases that match TRBD1. CDR3 length: 15 amino acids. Germline CDR1 and CDR2: LNHDA and SQIVND (reference sequence). Losses at the gene ends were 6 bases for V and 2 bases for J; bases not matched to a gene: 3. The CDR3 loop reads CASSSDRAGANVLTF. Here the CDR3 DNA reads TGTGCCAGTAGCTCGGACAGGGCTGGGGCCAACGTCCTGACTTTC.

Only a few counts were recorded for this clonotype. The chain has TRBV7-6 and TRBJ2-1; 12 bases are a match to TRBD2. Trimming took 6 bases from V and 2 from J; bases not matched to a gene: 5. The CDR3 is 16 residues long. Germline CDR1 and CDR2: SGHVS and FNYEAQ. The CDR3 here is CASSPSGGAAYNEQFF. The CDR3 nucleotides are TGTGCCAGCAGTCCTAGCGGGGGGGCTGCCTACAATGAGCAGTTCTTC.

J is TRBJ2-1 and V is TRBV5-4; tentative D call: TRBD2 (6 bases). The V gene's germline CDR1 is SGHNT and CDR2 YYREEE (reference sequence). V lost 0 bases to trimming and J lost 6 bases, with 13 bases between them. CDR3 length: 15 residues. The CDR3 nucleotides read TGTGCCAGCAGCTTGGTGGCGGGGCCCAGCAATGAGCAGTTCTTC. This codes for CASSLVAGPSNEQFF.

In this sample, this clonotype turned up a few times. This rearrangement joins TRBV15 to TRBJ1-1; D perhaps matches TRBD1 (5 bases). Per the germline V gene, CDR1 is LNHNV and CDR2 is YYDKDF (reference sequence). The V and J ends lost 1 base and 0 bases respectively, with 6 bases between them. The CDR3 loop spans 14 amino acids. The CDR3 region is CATSRGGMNTEAFF. For the CDR3, the DNA is TGTGCCACCAGCAGAGGGGGCATGAACACTGAAGCTTTCTTT. Based on the CDR3 plus reference TRBV15 and TRBJ1-1, the full variable domain is DAMVIQNPRYQVTQFGKPVTLSCSQTLNHNVMYWYQQKSSQAPKLLFHYYDKDFNNEADTPDNFQSRRPNTSFCFLDIRSPGLGDTAMYLCATSRGGMNTEAFFGQGTRLTVV.

This clonotype was detected a few times. The conserved final phenylalanine or tryptophan is absent from the CDR3, which likely points to a read error. Because the CDR3's place on the DNA is in doubt, the DNA is left out and the CDR3 is given as listed by TCRdb. The CDR3 protein is CASSEKVTLGPSP. The V call is TRBV6-1, the J call TRBJ2-3; the table's D call, TRBD2, was not checked against the DNA. The CDR3 has 13 amino acids, counting both end residues. Germline lookup yields CDR1 MNHNS and CDR2 SASEGT.

This rearrangement joins TRBV11-1 to TRBJ2-1; D possibly matches TRBD1 or TRBD2 (5 bases each). CDR3 length: 13 residues. The V end was cut by 1 base, the J end by 12 bases, with 13 bases between. Germline V lookup: CDR1 SGHAT, CDR2 FQDESV (reference sequence). The CDR3 bases are TGTGCCAGCAGCTTAGGGGGGAAACATGGGCAGTTCTTC. This sequence encodes CASSLGGKHGQFF.

The V and J genes are TRBV6-1 and TRBJ2-5; TRBD1 aligns across 7 bases. Germline CDR1 and CDR2: MNHNS and SASEGT. The junction had 5 bases not matched to a gene; V was cut back by 6 bases and J by 4 bases. This CDR3 is built from 13 residues. The CDR3 sequence: CASRTEGAETQYF. In nucleotides, the CDR3 is TGTGCCAGCAGAACCGAGGGGGCAGAGACCCAGTACTTC.

The chain links TRBV7-9 to TRBJ2-3, with D possibly matching TRBD1 (6 bases). V lost 5 bases and J 2 bases, leaving 20 bases between the germline ends. The germline V gene has CDR1 SEHNR and CDR2 FQNEAQ (reference sequence). This CDR3 region has 17 residues. CDR3 residues: CASSQGAGVGFTDTQYF. CDR3 DNA: TGTGCCAGCAGCCAAGGCGCAGGGGTCGGTTTCACAGATACGCAGTATTTT.

This clonotype was seen a single time. The J gene is TRBJ2-7, the V gene TRBV11-3; perhaps TRBD1 as D (6 bases). Trimming took off 1 base at V and 2 bases at J, with 12 bases between the two ends. The CDR3 runs 15 residues. Per the germline V gene, CDR1 is SGHNT and CDR2 is YENEEA. The CDR3 here is CASSLASGVPYEQYF. CDR3 sequence (DNA): TGTGCCAGCAGCTTAGCGTCAGGGGTTCCCTACGAGCAGTACTTC.

The V and J genes are TRBV6-6 and TRBJ2-3, with 8 bases identical to TRBD1. The germline CDR1 and CDR2 sequences are MNHNY and SVGAGI (reference sequence). V lost 0 bases, J lost 4 bases, and 3 bases stayed unmatched. This CDR3 has 15 amino acids. CDR3 nucleotides: TGTGCCAGCAGTTACTCCACAGGGGGAGCAGATACGCAGTATTTT. Its protein is CASSYSTGGADTQYF.

This clonotype showed up just once. The chain employs TRBV20-1 and TRBJ2-2; D gene ambiguous. Germline V CDR1 and CDR2: DFQATT, SNEGSKA (reference sequence). V dropped 6 bases and J dropped 0 bases, with 11 bases sitting between them. The CDR3 consists of 14 residues. The DNA of the CDR3 is TGCAGTGCGCCTGGACGGTCGAACACCGGGGAGCTGTTTTTT. Amino acid sequence: CSAPGRSNTGELFF.

Worth noting for this clonotype: It is likely a read error, because the conserved phenylalanine at the end of the CDR3 is missing. V is TRBV19 and J is TRBJ1-1; no definite D call. Trimming pared 8 bases from V and 2 bases from J, leaving 12 bases between. From germline, CDR1 is LNHDA and CDR2 SQIVND (reference sequence). There are 13 residues in the CDR3. The CDR3 loop reads CASESRSNTEAFL. Written as DNA, the CDR3 is TGTGCCAGTGAATCCAGGAGCAACACTGAAGCTTTCCTT.

The chain uses TRBV11-3 and TRBJ1-2, with D unresolved. The CDR3 runs to 13 residues. Germline CDR1 reads SGHNT; CDR2 reads YENEEA. With 3 bases removed from V and 1 base from J, the gap between germline ends came to 6 bases. The CDR3 DNA is TGTGCCAGCAGCTTGGACGGTAACTATGGCTACACCTTC. Translated, it gives CASSLDGNYGYTF.

This clonotype ranks as medium-sized. The rearrangement joins TRBV11-1 to TRBJ1-6; a possible D gene is TRBD1 (5 bases). CDR3 length equals 15 residues. V was clipped by 0 bases and J by 7 bases, with 10 bases between them. In germline, CDR1 is SGHAT, CDR2 FQDESV (reference sequence). CDR3 loop: CASSLAAGRNSPLHF. CDR3 DNA sequence: TGTGCCAGCAGCTTAGCGGCAGGGAGGAATTCACCCCTCCACTTT.

This clonotype was counted between two and nine times. The rearrangement uses TRBV6-4 and TRBJ2-6; 11 bases line up with TRBD1. CDR1 MRHNA and CDR2 SNTAGT come from the germline V gene. The CDR3 runs to 18 residues. J lost 0 bases, V lost 6 bases, and 7 bases had no gene match. As DNA, the CDR3 is TGTGCCAGCAGCCCCTGGGGACAGGGGGACTCTGGGGCCAACGTCCTGACTTTC. Translation gives CASSPWGQGDSGANVLTF.

There are a few counts of this clonotype. V and J are TRBV12-3 or TRBV12-4 and TRBJ1-4; 7 bases fit TRBD1. Losses at the gene ends were 6 bases for V and 11 bases for J; bases not matched to a gene: 9. The CDR3 has 13 residues. The CDR3 coding sequence is TGTGCCAGCAGGGATAACAGGGGAATGAAACTGTTTTTT. Protein sequence: CASRDNRGMKLFF.

The rearrangement links TRBV4-3 to TRBJ2-5; D may match TRBD1 or TRBD2 (6 bases each). The CDR3 runs 17 residues. Trimming took 0 bases from V and 5 from J, leaving 19 bases between them. Germline V gene sequence: CDR1 LGHNA, CDR2 YSLEER. CDR3 sequence (DNA): TGCGCCAGCAGCCAAGAACTTGGGGGGCAGGGTCGGGAGACCCAGTACTTC. Translating it yields CASSQELGGQGRETQYF.

CDR3 region: CAWSTGLINTEAFF. CDR3 in DNA: TGTGCCTGGAGTACGGGACTCATCAACACTGAAGCTTTCTTT. V is TRBV30 and J is TRBJ1-1; perhaps TRBD1 as D (5 bases). The germline V gene encodes CDR1 GTSNPN and CDR2 SVGIG (reference sequence). The CDR3 loop spans 14 amino acids. The V end lost 2 bases, the J end lost 2 bases, and 12 bases lay between the germline ends. The full variable domain, with the rest looked up from reference TRBV30 and TRBJ1-1, is SQTIHQWPATLVQPVGSPLSLECTVEGTSNPNLYWYRQAAGRGLQLLFYSVGIGQISSEVPQNLSASRPQDRQFILSSKKLLLSDSGFYLCAWSTGLINTEAFFGQGTRLTVV.